Here is one TCR beta chain with its context. Its antigen is not identified. Alongside a J-beta primer mix, a sample-barcoded 5' primer served in a second PCR lasting 7 to 11 cycles. The template-switch adaptor was a 5' adaptor with 12 random nucleotides. It tagged each cDNA molecule. In TCRdb, the 5' RACE reads were re-called with MiXCR into one record per CDR3 protein. The sample shows approximately 1.5 million distinct CDR3 sequences, about 45% of them seen only once. The source of the sample is a study of blood T cells in healthy people across ages. Study outcomes and limitations: In long-lived donors, naive CD4+ cell counts and diversity exceeded those of aged donors.

At least 5.5 micrograms of total RNA were extracted per sample. The V segment lost 5 bases and the J segment 2 bases; nucleotides outside the gene matches: 4. The CDR3 spans 15 residues. From germline, CDR1 is SGHTA and CDR2 FQGNSA. V usage is TRBV7-2 and J usage is TRBJ2-7; TRBD2 matches 12 bases. This clonotype was obtained from a woman between 18 and 29 years old in good health. Sequences were obtained from blood. CDR3 amino acids: CASSNGLAGPYEQYF. CDR3 nucleotide sequence: TGTGCCAGCAGCAATGGACTAGCGGGACCCTACGAGCAGTACTTC.